The 13 T cell receptor beta chains in this list originate from one sample, sequenced in a study of blood T cell repertoires in COVID-19. Only in-frame clones appear in the TCRdb table, and some are missing; sequencing was by immunoSEQ multiplex PCR. The table records fewer than 350,000 clones, about 85% of them present only once. The sequencing input was PBMCs or T cells enriched from blood (not recorded which). These TCRs come from a woman aged 25-40 years who had been exposed to COVID-19.

This rearrangement joins TRBV10-3 to TRBJ2-2; possibly TRBD1 for D (6 bases). Germline values: CDR1 ENHRY, CDR2 SYGVKD. The length of the CDR3 is 11 residues. V dropped 10 bases and J dropped 5 bases, with 8 bases sitting between them. The CDR3 loop reads CATQGTGELFF. CDR3 nucleotides: TGTGCCACTCAGGGGACCGGGGAGCTGTTTTTT.

The CDR3 DNA follows: TGTGCCAGCGGGGACTTCCAAGAGACCCAGTACTTC. This codes for CASGDFQETQYF. The chain recombines TRBV27 with TRBJ2-5, with D possibly matching TRBD2 (6 bases). CDR3 length: 12 amino acids. Trimming removed 8 bases from V and 1 base from J, with 8 bases in between. CDR1 and CDR2 (germline): MNHEY, SMNVEV (reference sequence).

The rearrangement links TRBV7-8 to TRBJ1-5; 8 bases align to TRBD1. V trimming: 5 bases; J trimming: 7 bases; junction bases outside the gene matches: 10. The CDR3 is 15 residues long. Germline CDR1 is SGHVS and CDR2 is FQNEAQ. CDR3 in amino acids: CASSAETGVLQPQHF. DNA of the CDR3: TGTGCCAGCAGCGCAGAGACAGGGGTTTTACAGCCCCAGCATTTT.

This clone was detected a few times. The chain has TRBV6-5 and TRBJ1-1, with TRBD1 matching over 8 bases. The germline gives CDR1 MNHEY, CDR2 SVGAGI. The trim removed 7 bases at V and 5 bases at J, leaving 6 bases unmatched. CDR3 length: 13 residues. CDR3 sequence (DNA): TGTGCCAGCAAGGCAGGGGGCGGAACTGAAGCTTTCTTT. It yields the protein CASKAGGGTEAFF.

The J gene is TRBJ2-1, the V gene TRBV27, with 12 bases identical to TRBD2. There are 21 residues in the CDR3. Germline V gives CDR1 MNHEY, CDR2 SMNVEV (reference sequence). With V trimmed by 4 bases and J by 0 bases, 16 bases remained unmatched. This CDR3 reads CASSSPLSTSGGPSSYNEQFF. CDR3 nucleotides: TGTGCCAGCAGTTCCCCACTTTCGACTAGCGGGGGCCCAAGCTCCTACAATGAGCAGTTCTTC.

The V gene is TRBV14, the J gene TRBJ2-4; 8 bases line up with TRBD2. V lost 3 bases and J lost 7; bases outside the gene matches: 8. Germline V lookup: CDR1 SGHDN, CDR2 FVKESK. This CDR3 has 15 amino acids. CDR3 region: CASSHRAGVMNIQYF. CDR3 nucleotide sequence: TGTGCCAGCAGCCATAGAGCGGGAGTTATGAACATTCAGTACTTC.

This chain joins TRBV6-1 and TRBJ1-2, with TRBD1 matching 8 bases. CDR1 MNHNS and CDR2 SASEGT come from the germline V gene. The CDR3 length is 15 residues. The junction had 8 bases not matched to a gene; V was cut back by 0 bases and J by 8 bases. CDR3 nucleotide sequence: TGTGCCAGCAGTGAAGCCCCGGGCAGGGGGCAGGGCTACACCTTC. This translates into CASSEAPGRGQGYTF.

The gene calls are TRBV28 and TRBJ2-7; TRBD2 matches 10 bases. The CDR3 runs 15 residues. Trimming took 5 bases from V and 3 from J; bases not matched to a gene: 7. CDR1 is MDHEN, CDR2 SYDVKM, per germline. This CDR3 is CASSHSGGTLYEQYF. DNA of the CDR3: TGTGCCAGCAGTCATAGCGGGGGGACCCTCTACGAGCAGTACTTC.

This chain uses TRBV7-9 with TRBJ1-1; unclear D gene. The V gene lost 1 base and the J gene lost 11 bases, with 5 bases spanning the gap. Germline values: CDR1 SEHNR, CDR2 FQNEAQ (reference sequence). This CDR3 contains 10 residues. CDR3: CASSLVGAFF. The CDR3, as DNA: TGTGCCAGCAGCTTAGTCGGGGCTTTCTTT.

This rearrangement joins TRBV5-5 to TRBJ1-2; 8 nucleotides align to TRBD1. Trimming took 2 bases from V and 12 from J; bases not matched to a gene: 9. The CDR3 runs to 13 residues. Germline loops: CDR1 SGHKS, CDR2 YYEKEE (reference sequence). The chain's CDR3 is CASSFSSTGADTF. In DNA form, the CDR3 reads TGTGCCAGCAGCTTTTCGTCGACAGGGGCGGACACCTTC.

The gene calls are TRBV10-1 and TRBJ2-3; TRBD1 matches 7 bases. CDR3 size: 13 residues. Germline CDR1 and CDR2: WNHNN and SYGVQD (reference sequence). The V segment lost 3 bases and the J segment 4 bases; nucleotides outside the gene matches: 1. The CDR3 loop is CASSEGGADTQYF. The CDR3, as DNA: TGCGCCAGCAGTGAAGGGGGCGCAGATACGCAGTATTTT.

This clone was seen more than once but under ten times. V is TRBV2 and J is TRBJ2-1; D might be TRBD2 (5 bases). CDR1 is SNHLY, CDR2 FYNNEI, per germline. This CDR3 spans 12 amino acids. Trimming shortened V by 3 bases and J by 7 bases, and 7 bases separated the two germline ends. CDR3 sequence: CASSERANEQFF. As DNA, the CDR3 is TGTGCCAGCAGTGAGCGGGCTAATGAGCAGTTCTTC.

This clone was observed a few times. The rearrangement joins TRBV13 to TRBJ2-7, with TRBD1 identical over 7 bases. The CDR3 is 13 amino acids. V dropped 5 bases and J dropped 2; count of bases not matched to a gene: 3. CDR1 is PRHDT and CDR2 is FYEKMQ in the germline V gene (reference sequence). The CDR3 DNA sequence: TGTGCCAGCAGCAGGACAGGTACCTACGAGCAGTACTTC. Translation gives CASSRTGTYEQYF.